This T cell receptor (beta chain) was profiled in a study of T cell repertoires in cytomegalovirus infection. Across the study: Well-studied HLA-B-restricted epitopes and recently identified HLA-C-restricted epitopes of CMV were both used in the study. Based on public TCR beta signatures, there were indications of CMV infection and of a matching HLA type.

Overall study results and limits: There were HLA-C-restricted CMV-specific TCR beta clonotypes dominating the ex vivo response. Adding up the frequency of public TCR beta families identified people who carried CMV plus the relevant HLA.

The CDR3 sequence is 16 residues long. CDR1 and CDR2 from the germline V gene are SGHRS and YFSETQ. Trimming took 0 bases from V and 6 from J; bases not matched to a gene: 8. TCRdb passed the reads through MiXCR, listing each CDR3 protein once. This sample has 900,000 to 950,000 distinct CDR3 sequences, with roughly 30% found just once. This clonotype was detected only a few times. Its antigen is not known. The sequence was obtained from a human donor in good health (CMV status not recorded). Some clones in this sample may be carry-over from other donors' samples. This chain uses TRBV5-1 with TRBJ2-1, with 8 nucleotides matching TRBD2. The source material was cultured CD8+ T cells from PBMCs, sampled from culture after CMV antigen stimulation. CDR3 amino acids: CASSLGIGGARNEQFF. In DNA, the CDR3 is TGCGCCAGCAGCTTGGGTATCGGGGGGGCCCGCAATGAGCAGTTCTTC.